Listed below are T cell receptor beta chains from one sample, sequenced in a study of post-analysis software for immune sequencing data. TCRdb independently ran MiXCR on the PCR reads; one entry per CDR3 protein. The table shows approximately 400,000 distinct CDR3 sequences, with around a third occurring only once. The sample comprised blood. The receptors stem from a girl aged 10-17 years with multiple sclerosis. Each CDR3 is given with its conserved first and last residue. The D gene is left open where the match is weak. Some rows have no size entry. The others give once, few or many, or a class for an expanded clone.

d_call j_call v_call clone_size cdr3_aa
. TRBJ1-1 TRBV12-3/TRBV12-4 few CASRTIDQNTEAFF
. TRBJ1-2 TRBV5-1 few CASSLTDTSGYTF
. TRBJ2-7 TRBV5-1 few CASSLEGGPAYEQYF
. TRBJ1-5 TRBV4-1 few CASSQDRGAYSNQPQHF
TRBD2 TRBJ2-5 TRBV6-5 few CASRLYSGAQETQYF
. TRBJ2-7 TRBV6-5 few CASSGSSGEQYF
TRBD1 TRBJ2-7 TRBV4-1 medium-sized CASSQHTGTGPSYEQYF
. . TRBV12-3/TRBV12-4 . CASSIGINYEQYF
. TRBJ2-3 TRBV15 . CATSRRSGTSTDTQYF
TRBD1 TRBJ1-2 TRBV12-3/TRBV12-4 once CASRPTGTGGNYGYTF
TRBD2 . TRBV10-3 . CAISDGGGLSNQPQYF
. TRBJ2-1 TRBV27 . CASSLWGTETSYNEQFF
. TRBJ2-1 TRBV7-2 . CASSSFGYNEQFF
TRBD1 TRBJ2-7 TRBV7-3 many CASSPGQGPFYEQYF
TRBD1 TRBJ1-5 TRBV14 . CASSRDRGPADSWPQHF
. TRBJ2-3 TRBV5-5 . CASSLSRGASTDTQYF
. TRBJ2-3 TRBV7-2 few CASSERGQFSTDTQYF
TRBD1 TRBJ1-2 TRBV7-2 . CASSSRTGAYGYTF
. TRBJ1-6 TRBV7-2 . CASSLVGGDSPLHF
TRBD1 TRBJ2-7 TRBV4-2 few CASSQGGTGREQYF
TRBD1 TRBJ2-2 TRBV10-3 few CAISAQQGAWLFF
. TRBJ2-1 TRBV10-3 few CAIRGGWNEQFF
TRBD1 TRBJ2-1 TRBV6-5 . CTSSWGTGSNEQFF
TRBD1 TRBJ1-1 TRBV29-1 few CSVGRQGDTEAFF
TRBD2 TRBJ2-1 TRBV10-3 . CAIGLAAFNNEQFF
TRBD2 TRBJ2-6 TRBV4-3 few CASSQDSAGGFSGANVLTF
. TRBJ2-5 TRBV7-2 . CASSLGARGLKTQYF
. TRBJ2-5 TRBV6-5 few CASSYSSSEETQYF
. TRBJ1-2 TRBV27 . CASSPDRPSGYTF
TRBD1 TRBJ2-3 TRBV7-3 . CASSPVGQVGNTQYF
. TRBJ1-2 TRBV4-2 few CASSQMTGGYGYTF
. TRBJ2-1 TRBV7-2 many CASSLRGSYNEQFF
. TRBJ2-3 TRBV4-2 . CASSQEMRRGLDTDTQYF
. TRBJ2-7 TRBV6-2/TRBV6-3 . CASSPQRNEQYF
. TRBJ2-7 TRBV25-1 . CASGTVLEQYF
TRBD2 TRBJ2-1 TRBV7-2 . CASSAASGGIYNEQFF
TRBD1 TRBJ1-6 TRBV7-9 . CASSNYGTGGRSPLHF
. TRBJ2-4 TRBV7-2 few CASSFTTRLGAHFGKNIQYF
. TRBJ2-5 TRBV5-1 . CASSSSWGGPFQETQYF
TRBD2 TRBJ2-1 TRBV5-1 few CASSPRTSGGLFNEQFF
. TRBJ2-1 TRBV12-3/TRBV12-4 . CASSPTNSGRGEQFF
TRBD1 TRBJ1-6 TRBV12-3/TRBV12-4 few CASSGQGRSPLHF
TRBD2 . TRBV6-1 . CASSATSGTYHRETQYF
TRBD1 TRBJ2-1 TRBV5-6 . CASSSTGGNEQFF
. TRBJ2-1 TRBV7-3 few CASSLRPSDEQFF
. TRBJ2-7 TRBV6-4 few CASSEERQDSSYEQYF
. . TRBV4-1 . CASSQEGQRSGMVPETQYF
. TRBJ2-7 TRBV4-3 . CASSQVGSGAHEQYF
. TRBJ1-1 TRBV6-5 . CASSSHRDTEAFF
. TRBJ1-5 TRBV12-3/TRBV12-4 few CASCEGTEQPQHF
. TRBJ2-7 TRBV20-1 . CSASDARRGEEQYF
. TRBJ2-7 TRBV2 . CASLNDRPETYEQYF
. TRBJ2-3 TRBV29-1 . CSVELRVAQYF
. TRBJ2-1 TRBV27 . CASSWGPNYNEQFF
. TRBJ1-5 TRBV12-3/TRBV12-4 . CASSQGAENQPQHF